The 27 T cell receptor beta chains given below trace back to one sample, sequenced in a study of shared clonotypes between healthy human individuals. Data came from immunoSEQ multiplex PCR; TCRdb stores just in-frame clones and leaves some out. This repertoire shows about 480,000 clones, 70% to 80% found once; its top ten account for 13%. The sample consisted of PBMCs. The receptor set was obtained from a woman aged 35 to 49 in good health. Some clones in this sample may be carry-over from other donors' samples.

The rearrangement links TRBV27 to TRBJ1-6; 10 bases line up with TRBD1. The CDR3 consists of 16 residues. V shed 6 bases, J shed 2 bases, and the junction held 4 bases outside the gene matches. The germline CDR1 and CDR2 sequences are MNHEY and SMNVEV (reference sequence). Here the CDR3 reads CASSLGTGAYNSPLHF. The CDR3 coding sequence is TGTGCCAGCAGCCTCGGGACAGGGGCCTATAATTCACCCCTCCACTTT.

This clone came up once. This rearrangement joins TRBV11-2 to TRBJ2-3; no reliable D call. The CDR3 loop spans 12 amino acids. CDR1 is SGHAT and CDR2 is FQNNGV in the germline V gene. Between the trimmed V and J ends, which lost 8 bases and 0 bases, there was a span of 6 bases. The CDR3 DNA is TGTGCCAGCGGCACGAGCACAGATACGCAGTATTTT. This sequence encodes CASGTSTDTQYF. Full variable domain (rest looked up from reference TRBV11-2 and TRBJ2-3): EAGVAQSPRYKIIEKRQSVAFWCNPISGHATLYWYQQILGQGPKLLIQFQNNGVVDDSQLPKDRFSAERLKGVDSTLKIQPAKLEDSAVYLCASGTSTDTQYFGPGTRLTVL.

A few counts support this clone. The CDR3 loop reads CASGTGVSPLHF. For the CDR3, the DNA is TGTGCCAGCGGGACAGGGGTTTCACCCCTCCACTTT. This chain links TRBV28 with TRBJ1-6; 10 positions match TRBD1. Germline-derived CDR1 and CDR2 are MDHEN and SYDVKM. The CDR3 spans 12 residues. V shed 8 bases and J 9 bases; nucleotides not matched to a gene: 1.

This clone has just one count. The same CDR3 can be traced to other DNA sequences in this sample. J is TRBJ2-2 and V is TRBV28; unclear D gene. The germline CDR1 and CDR2 sequences are MDHEN and SYDVKM. CDR3 length: 13 residues. The germline V and J ends were trimmed by 5 bases and 5 bases, with 9 bases remaining between them. CDR3 amino acids: CASSPPVTGELFF. The CDR3 DNA follows: TGTGCCAGCAGTCCCCCCGTTACCGGGGAGCTGTTTTTT.

The chain combines TRBV27 with TRBJ1-5, with TRBD1 as a possible D gene (6 bases). V was clipped by 2 bases and J by 3 bases, with 11 bases between them. In germline, CDR1 is MNHEY, CDR2 SMNVEV (reference sequence). The CDR3 is 15 amino acids. The CDR3 sequence is CASSLGGGNNQPQHF. Here the CDR3 DNA reads TGTGCCAGCAGTTTAGGAGGGGGGAACAATCAGCCCCAGCATTTT.

The rearrangement links TRBV5-1 to TRBJ1-2; the D gene is possibly TRBD1 (5 bases). V was trimmed by 1 base and J by 7 bases, leaving 17 bases between them. CDR1 is SGHRS and CDR2 is YFSETQ in the germline V gene. CDR3 length: 15 residues. In DNA, the CDR3 is TGCGCCAGCAGCTTGTCTGGGGGTGCGGAGGTTGGCTACACCTTC. This encodes CASSLSGGAEVGYTF.

This chain links TRBV19 with TRBJ1-4; 10 bases align to TRBD1. The CDR3 consists of 15 residues. Germline-derived CDR1 and CDR2 are LNHDA and SQIVND (reference sequence). Trimming took 4 bases from V and 7 from J; bases not matched to a gene: 6. The DNA of the CDR3 is TGTGCCAGTAGTAGTGACAGGGGGCGAGGTGAAAAACTGTTTTTT. It encodes CASSSDRGRGEKLFF.

The gene calls are TRBV11-2 and TRBJ1-3; D ambiguous. In germline, CDR1 is SGHAT, CDR2 FQNNGV. V was pared by 1 base and J by 2 bases, with 6 bases between. This CDR3 comprises 14 residues. The CDR3 protein is CASSLVRAGNTIYF. As DNA, the CDR3 is TGTGCCAGCAGCTTAGTGCGGGCTGGAAACACCATATATTTT.

V and J are TRBV5-1 and TRBJ1-3; tentatively, D is TRBD1 (5 bases). V was shortened by 4 bases and J by 4 bases, with 12 bases between the two germline ends. CDR1 SGHRS and CDR2 YFSETQ come from the germline V gene. The CDR3 contains 14 residues. This chain's CDR3 is CASSDGGGGNTIYF. The CDR3 region has the DNA TGCGCCAGCAGCGATGGGGGAGGAGGAAACACCATATATTTT.

This clone was observed many times. This chain connects TRBV19 to TRBJ1-4, with D possibly matching TRBD1 (5 bases). Trimming removed 7 bases at V and 0 bases at J, with 12 bases between. Germline V lookup: CDR1 LNHDA, CDR2 SQIVND (reference sequence). The CDR3 sequence is 15 residues long. The CDR3 protein is CASTRDLSTNEKLFF. For the CDR3, the DNA is TGTGCCAGTACTAGGGACCTATCAACTAATGAAAAACTGTTTTTT.

About this clone itself: The same CDR3 also results from other DNA sequences found in this sample. The rearrangement links TRBV5-4 to TRBJ2-5; no definite D call. Trimming stripped 2 bases from V and 3 bases from J, with 2 bases between. The CDR3 is 11 amino acids. Germline V CDR1 and CDR2: SGHNT, YYREEE (reference sequence). In DNA, the CDR3 is TGTGCCAGCAGCTTAGAAGAGACCCAGTACTTC. It translates to CASSLEETQYF.

The V call is TRBV7-2, the J call TRBJ2-7; possibly TRBD1 or TRBD2 for D (5 bases each). V was shortened by 4 bases and J by 2 bases, with 9 bases between the two germline ends. This CDR3 region has 13 residues. CDR1 and CDR2 from the germline V gene are SGHTA and FQGNSA. The DNA for the CDR3 is TGTGCCAGCAGCTGGCAGGGACCCTACGAGCAGTACTTC. Residues: CASSWQGPYEQYF.

The V call is TRBV10-1, the J call TRBJ2-7, with 11 bases lining up with TRBD2. The CDR3 runs to 15 residues. V shed 2 bases and J 3 bases; nucleotides not matched to a gene: 3. The germline CDR1 and CDR2 sequences are WNHNN and SYGVQD (reference sequence). DNA for the CDR3: TGCGCCAGCAGTGAGCCGGGACTAGCGGACTACGAGCAGTACTTC. This codes for CASSEPGLADYEQYF.

This rearrangement joins TRBV7-2 to TRBJ2-7; D could derive from TRBD1 or TRBD2 (5 bases each). The CDR3 is 15 residues long. The germline CDR1 and CDR2 sequences are SGHTA and FQGNSA. Trimming took off 5 bases at V and 2 bases at J, with 16 bases between the two ends. In DNA form, the CDR3 reads TGTGCCAGCAGCGCGACCCGGGGCATAACCTACGAGCAGTACTTC. It codes for CASSATRGITYEQYF.

The genes are TRBV27 and TRBJ2-1, with TRBD2 identical over 8 bases. The CDR3 extends over 16 amino acids. After removal of 6 bases from V and 5 bases from J, the junction contained 12 bases not matched to a gene. Per germline, CDR1 MNHEY and CDR2 SMNVEV (reference sequence). CDR3 nucleotide sequence: TGTGCCAGCAGGAAGGAGCGGGAGTACCCAAACAATGAGCAGTTCTTC. It codes for CASRKEREYPNNEQFF.

The rearrangement uses TRBV5-6 and TRBJ2-1; TRBD1 matches at 7 bases. The CDR3 has 18 residues. Germline values: CDR1 SGHDT, CDR2 YYEEEE. Trimming cost V 3 bases and J 5 bases; bases outside gene matches: 17. The CDR3 loop is CASSSQGTPSQVDNEQFF. In DNA, the CDR3 is TGTGCCAGCAGCTCACAGGGGACGCCCAGCCAGGTTGACAATGAGCAGTTCTTC.

The chain has TRBV27 and TRBJ2-1, with 9 bases identical to TRBD1. Germline V gene sequence: CDR1 MNHEY, CDR2 SMNVEV (reference sequence). This CDR3 region has 18 residues. J lost 9 bases, V lost 5 bases, and 20 bases had no gene match. The CDR3 region is CASSPQRQTGGSSGEQFF. The CDR3, as DNA: TGTGCCAGCAGTCCGCAAAGACAGACAGGGGGAAGCAGCGGTGAGCAGTTCTTC.

J is TRBJ2-1 and V is TRBV4-1; 13 bases line up with TRBD2. The trim removed 4 bases at V and 6 bases at J, leaving 3 bases unmatched. The CDR3 covers 15 residues. Germline CDR1 and CDR2: MGHRA and YSYEKL. The CDR3 DNA follows: TGCGCCAGCAGCCCACTAGCGGGAGGGGCCAATGAGCAGTTCTTC. It yields the protein CASSPLAGGANEQFF.

The genes are TRBV5-4 and TRBJ2-3, with D tentatively TRBD1 (5 bases). V gave up 0 bases and J gave up 4 bases, with 9 bases separating them. The V gene's germline CDR1 is SGHNT and CDR2 YYREEE (reference sequence). The CDR3 covers 14 residues. The CDR3 DNA follows: TGTGCCAGCAGCTTGGTAGACAGCGCAGATACGCAGTATTTT. Translating it yields CASSLVDSADTQYF. The full variable domain, in which reference TRBV5-4 and TRBJ2-3 provide the parts outside the CDR3, is ETGVTQSPTHLIKTRGQQVTLRCSSQSGHNTVSWYQQALGQGPQFIFQYYREEENGRGNFPPRFSGLQFPNYSSELNVNALELDDSALYLCASSLVDSADTQYFGPGTRLTVL.

The V and J genes are TRBV7-9 and TRBJ2-2; 12 bases line up with TRBD2. The CDR3 covers 18 residues. Germline-derived CDR1 and CDR2 are SEHNR and FQNEAQ (reference sequence). V gave up 2 bases and J gave up 2 bases; unmatched junction bases: 6. CDR3 nucleotide sequence: TGTGCCAGCAGCTTAATCCCTAGCGGGAGGGCCAACACCGGGGAGCTGTTTTTT. It yields the protein CASSLIPSGRANTGELFF.

This clone was recorded at least ten times. The CDR3 spells CASSVGGQSYEQYF. Written as DNA, the CDR3 is TGTGCCAGCAGCGTAGGGGGACAGTCCTACGAGCAGTACTTC. The chain joins TRBV9 to TRBJ2-7, with 7 bases that match TRBD1. The ends lost 0 bases at V and 1 base at J; junction bases unmatched: 1. CDR1 SGDLS and CDR2 YYNGEE come from the germline V gene. The CDR3 loop spans 14 amino acids.

V usage is TRBV19 and J usage is TRBJ2-7, with no clear D. The CDR3 extends over 11 amino acids. Trimming cost V 5 bases and J 0 bases, with 2 bases left between them. CDR1 LNHDA and CDR2 SQIVND come from the germline V gene (reference sequence). The CDR3 loop reads CASSGSYEQYF. The CDR3 DNA reads as TGTGCCAGTAGTGGCTCCTACGAGCAGTACTTC.

The J gene is TRBJ2-1, the V gene TRBV28, with unresolved D. CDR3 length: 13 amino acids. Germline V lookup: CDR1 MDHEN, CDR2 SYDVKM. Trimming removed 5 bases at V and 4 bases at J, with 9 bases between. CDR3 sequence reads: CASSEVAYNEQFF. CDR3 nucleotide sequence: TGTGCCAGCAGTGAGGTAGCTTACAATGAGCAGTTCTTC.

This clone came up a few times. The gene calls are TRBV7-2 and TRBJ2-5; the D is unclear. Trimming took 5 bases from V and 0 from J, leaving 4 bases between them. The length of the CDR3 is 12 residues. Per germline, CDR1 SGHTA and CDR2 FQGNSA. The CDR3 nucleotides read TGTGCCAGCAGCCCCAACCAAGAGACCCAGTACTTC. Its protein is CASSPNQETQYF.

This clone appeared once. The chain employs TRBV28 and TRBJ1-3, with TRBD1 matching over 8 bases. CDR3 size: 16 residues. Germline values: CDR1 MDHEN, CDR2 SYDVKM. V was clipped by 6 bases and J by 2 bases; unmatched bases: 9. The CDR3 DNA reads as TGTGCCAGCAGAAAGACAGGGGAATCTACTGGAAACACCATATATTTT. Translated, it gives CASRKTGESTGNTIYF.

Only a few counts were recorded for this clone. The J gene is TRBJ2-2, the V gene TRBV27, with 9 bases matching TRBD1. Germline-derived CDR1 and CDR2 are MNHEY and SMNVEV (reference sequence). Germline trimming cut 3 bases from V and 1 base from J; bases unmatched to any gene: 6. The CDR3 length is 17 residues. CDR3 region: CASSFYGTGRNTGELFF. The DNA for the CDR3 is TGTGCCAGCAGTTTTTATGGGACAGGGAGGAACACCGGGGAGCTGTTTTTT.

This clone was recorded a few times. This chain links TRBV2 with TRBJ2-5; TRBD2 agrees at 11 bases. The CDR3 spans 15 residues. The ends lost 6 bases at V and 3 bases at J; junction bases unmatched: 6. Per germline, CDR1 SNHLY and CDR2 FYNNEI. This CDR3 is CASSPGLAEKETQYF. The CDR3 region has the DNA TGTGCCAGCAGCCCGGGACTAGCGGAAAAAGAGACCCAGTACTTC.